The T cell receptor (beta chain) described here comes from a study of T cell changes during pregnancy in multiple sclerosis. Libraries were prepared by immunoSEQ multiplex PCR; TCRdb keeps only in-frame clonotypes and omits some of them. The sample yields approximately 92,000 clones, 85% to 95% seen once. After removal of 0 bases from V and 4 bases from J, the junction contained 0 bases not matched to a gene. The length of the CDR3 is 16 residues. CDR1 is SGHNT, CDR2 YYREEE, per germline (reference sequence). The TCR sequence derives from a female donor with multiple sclerosis, enrolled in a pregnancy study. V is TRBV5-4 and J is TRBJ2-2; 13 bases are shared with TRBD2. Sequenced material: peripheral blood, taken in the first trimester of pregnancy. As DNA, the CDR3 is TGTGCCAGCAGCTTGGGACTAGCGGGAGGCACCGGGGAGCTGTTTTTT. Its translation: CASSLGLAGGTGELFF.